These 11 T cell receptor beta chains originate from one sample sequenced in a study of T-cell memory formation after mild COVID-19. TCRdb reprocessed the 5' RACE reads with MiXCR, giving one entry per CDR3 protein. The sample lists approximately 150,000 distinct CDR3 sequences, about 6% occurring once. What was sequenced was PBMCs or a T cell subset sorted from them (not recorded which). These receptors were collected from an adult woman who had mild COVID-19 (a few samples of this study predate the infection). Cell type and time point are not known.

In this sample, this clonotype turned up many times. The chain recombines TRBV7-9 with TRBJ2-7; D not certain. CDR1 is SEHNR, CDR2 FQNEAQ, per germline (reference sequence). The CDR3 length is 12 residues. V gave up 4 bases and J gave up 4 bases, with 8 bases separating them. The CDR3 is CASSSFIYEQYF. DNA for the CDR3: TGTGCCAGCAGCTCCTTCATATACGAGCAGTACTTC.

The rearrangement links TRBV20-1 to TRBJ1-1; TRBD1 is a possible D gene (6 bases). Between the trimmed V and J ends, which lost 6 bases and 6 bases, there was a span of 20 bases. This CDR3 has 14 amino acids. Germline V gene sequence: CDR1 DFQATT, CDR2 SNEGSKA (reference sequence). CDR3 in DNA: TGCAGTGCCCTGTTAAGGCGGGGGGCTTCTGAAGCTTTCTTT. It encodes CSALLRRGASEAFF.

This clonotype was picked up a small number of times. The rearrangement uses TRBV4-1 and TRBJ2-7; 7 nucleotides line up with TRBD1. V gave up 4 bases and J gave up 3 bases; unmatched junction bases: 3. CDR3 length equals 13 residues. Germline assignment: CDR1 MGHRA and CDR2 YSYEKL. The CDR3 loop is CASSPQGVYEQYF. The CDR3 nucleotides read TGCGCCAGCAGCCCCCAGGGGGTCTACGAGCAGTACTTC.

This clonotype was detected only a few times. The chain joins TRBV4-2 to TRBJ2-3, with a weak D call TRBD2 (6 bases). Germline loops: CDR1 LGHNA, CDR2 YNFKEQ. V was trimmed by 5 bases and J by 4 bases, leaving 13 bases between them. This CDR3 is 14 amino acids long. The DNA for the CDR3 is TGTGCCAGCAGCACACCCCGCGGGGCAGATACGCAGTATTTT. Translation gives CASSTPRGADTQYF.

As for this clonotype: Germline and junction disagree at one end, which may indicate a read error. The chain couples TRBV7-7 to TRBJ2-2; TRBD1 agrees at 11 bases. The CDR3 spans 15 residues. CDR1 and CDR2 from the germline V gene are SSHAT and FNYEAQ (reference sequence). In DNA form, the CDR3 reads TGTGCTAGCAGCCCGGACAGGGGGCGAAGCGGGGAGCTGTTTTTT. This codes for CASSPDRGRSGELFF.

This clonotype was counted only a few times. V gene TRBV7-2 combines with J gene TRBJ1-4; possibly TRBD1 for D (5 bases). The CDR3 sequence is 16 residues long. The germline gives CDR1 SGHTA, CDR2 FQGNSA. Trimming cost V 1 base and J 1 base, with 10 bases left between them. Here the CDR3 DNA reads TGTGCCAGCAGCTTAGGCACGGGGGGAACTAATGAAAAACTGTTTTTT. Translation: CASSLGTGGTNEKLFF.

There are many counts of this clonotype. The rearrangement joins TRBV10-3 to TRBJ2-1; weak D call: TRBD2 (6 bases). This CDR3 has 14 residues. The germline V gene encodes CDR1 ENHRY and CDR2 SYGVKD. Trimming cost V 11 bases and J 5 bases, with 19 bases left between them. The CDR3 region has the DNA TGTGCCGCCAGGACGGAGGGGCGGAACAATGAGCAGTTCTTC. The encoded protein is CAARTEGRNNEQFF.

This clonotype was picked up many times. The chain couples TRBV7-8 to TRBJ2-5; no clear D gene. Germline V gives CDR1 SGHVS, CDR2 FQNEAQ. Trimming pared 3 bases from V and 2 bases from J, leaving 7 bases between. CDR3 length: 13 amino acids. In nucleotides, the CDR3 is TGTGCCAGCAGCTTCGGCAGGCAAGAGACCCAGTACTTC. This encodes CASSFGRQETQYF. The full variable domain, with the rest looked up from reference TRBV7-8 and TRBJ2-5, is GAGVSQSPRYKVAKRGQDVALRCDPISGHVSLFWYQQALGQGPEFLTYFQNEAQLDKSGLPSDRFFAERPEGSVSTLKIQRTQQEDSAVYLCASSFGRQETQYFGPGTRLLVL.

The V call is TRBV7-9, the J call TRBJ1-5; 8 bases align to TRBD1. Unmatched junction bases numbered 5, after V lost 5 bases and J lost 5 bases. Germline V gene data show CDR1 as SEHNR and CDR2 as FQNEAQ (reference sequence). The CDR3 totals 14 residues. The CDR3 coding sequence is TGTGCCAGCAGCCCAGGGACAGGATATCAGCCCCAGCATTTT. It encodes CASSPGTGYQPQHF.

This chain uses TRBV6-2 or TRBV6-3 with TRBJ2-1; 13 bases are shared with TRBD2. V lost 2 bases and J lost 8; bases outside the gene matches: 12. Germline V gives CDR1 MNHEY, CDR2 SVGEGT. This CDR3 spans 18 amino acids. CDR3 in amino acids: CASSYTELGLAGADEQFF. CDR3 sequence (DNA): TGTGCCAGCAGTTACACCGAACTCGGACTAGCGGGAGCTGATGAGCAGTTCTTC.

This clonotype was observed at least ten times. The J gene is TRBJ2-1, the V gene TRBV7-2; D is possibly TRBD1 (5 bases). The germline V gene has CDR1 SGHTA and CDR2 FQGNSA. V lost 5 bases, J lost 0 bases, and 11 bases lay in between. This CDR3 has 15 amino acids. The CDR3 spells CASSLDSSSYNEQFF. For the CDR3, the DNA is TGTGCCAGCAGCCTAGACAGTTCCTCCTACAATGAGCAGTTCTTC.